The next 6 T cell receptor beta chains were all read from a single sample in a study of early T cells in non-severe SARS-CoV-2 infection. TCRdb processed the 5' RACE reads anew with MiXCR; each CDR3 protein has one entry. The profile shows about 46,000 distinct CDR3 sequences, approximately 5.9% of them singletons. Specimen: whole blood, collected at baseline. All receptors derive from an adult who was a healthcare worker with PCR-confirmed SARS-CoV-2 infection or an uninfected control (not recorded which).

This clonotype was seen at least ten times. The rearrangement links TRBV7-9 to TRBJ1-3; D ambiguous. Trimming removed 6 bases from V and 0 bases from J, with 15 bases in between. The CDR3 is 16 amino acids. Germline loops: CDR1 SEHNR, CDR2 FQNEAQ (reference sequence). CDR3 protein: CASRSGVRNSGNTIYF. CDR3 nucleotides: TGTGCCAGCAGGTCCGGGGTCAGGAACTCTGGAAACACCATATATTTT.

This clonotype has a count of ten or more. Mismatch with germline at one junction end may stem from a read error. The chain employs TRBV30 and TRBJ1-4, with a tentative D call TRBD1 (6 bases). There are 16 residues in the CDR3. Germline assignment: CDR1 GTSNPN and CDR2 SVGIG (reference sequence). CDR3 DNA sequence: TGCGCCTGGAGCACCGGGACACTACAACTAGTTGAAAAACTGTTTTTT. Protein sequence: CAWSTGTLQLVEKLFF.

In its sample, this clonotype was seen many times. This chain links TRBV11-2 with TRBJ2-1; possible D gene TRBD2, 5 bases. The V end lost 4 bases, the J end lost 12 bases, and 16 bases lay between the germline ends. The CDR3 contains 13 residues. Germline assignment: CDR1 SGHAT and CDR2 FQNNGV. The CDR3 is CASSSSSGKWQFF. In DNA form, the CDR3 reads TGTGCCAGCAGCTCGAGTTCGGGGAAGTGGCAGTTCTTC.

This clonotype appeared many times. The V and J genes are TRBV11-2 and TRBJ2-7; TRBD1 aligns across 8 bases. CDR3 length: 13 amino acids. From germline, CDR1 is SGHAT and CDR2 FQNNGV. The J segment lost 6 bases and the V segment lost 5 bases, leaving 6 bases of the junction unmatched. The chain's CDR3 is CASSPNDRGEQYF. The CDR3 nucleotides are TGTGCCAGCAGCCCAAACGACAGGGGCGAGCAGTACTTC.

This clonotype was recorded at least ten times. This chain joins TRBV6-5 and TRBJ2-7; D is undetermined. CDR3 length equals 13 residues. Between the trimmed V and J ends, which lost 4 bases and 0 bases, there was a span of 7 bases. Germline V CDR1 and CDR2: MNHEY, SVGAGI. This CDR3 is CASSWASSYEQYF. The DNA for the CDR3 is TGTGCCAGCAGTTGGGCCAGCTCCTACGAGCAGTACTTC.

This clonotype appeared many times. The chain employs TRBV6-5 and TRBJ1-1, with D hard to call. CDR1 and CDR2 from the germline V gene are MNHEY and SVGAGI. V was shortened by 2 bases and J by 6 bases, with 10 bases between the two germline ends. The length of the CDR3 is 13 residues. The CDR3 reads CASSYGSAAEAFF. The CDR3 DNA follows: TGTGCCAGCAGTTACGGTTCGGCAGCTGAAGCTTTCTTT.